This T cell receptor beta chain was captured in a study of blood T cell repertoires in COVID-19. Study details: The origin of the acute and convalescent COVID-19 samples was the United States, Italy and Spain. Sample material is recorded as cDNA or gDNA derived from T cells, B-cell-depleted T cells, or PBMCs.

Authors' analysis steps: Estimation of nucleated cell counts was performed using reference gene primer amplification. Only in-frame clones appear in the TCRdb table, and some are missing; sequencing was by immunoSEQ multiplex PCR. V and J calls and clone size follow that table, whereas D and trimming were derived from the DNA. The top ten clones hold 4.5% to 6% of a sample with about 220,000 clones, less than 90% of them seen once. Trimming removed 3 bases from V and 6 bases from J; junction bases left unmatched: 9. The CDR3 runs 16 residues. CDR1 and CDR2 from the germline V gene are SGDLS and YYNGEE.

The rearrangement uses TRBV9 and TRBJ2-2; 9 bases line up with TRBD1. The sequence derives from a woman aged 55-75 years who had recovered from COVID-19. Material: peripheral blood. The CDR3: CASSAPGQGLPGELFF. In nucleotides, the CDR3 is TGTGCCAGCAGCGCACCGGGACAGGGACTGCCCGGGGAGCTGTTTTTT.